This TCR beta chain was captured by sequencing in a study of T cells in Graves' hyperthyroidism and ophthalmopathy (dated by TCRdb to about 2019). Describing the broader study: To identify TCR V-J signatures that set the groups apart, the researchers used a discovery cohort of 100 patients, made up of 40 to 45 with Graves' ophthalmopathy and some 58 with stable Graves' hyperthyroidism. An independent validation cohort of some 18 hyperthyroidism patients and 15 or so patients who later progressed to ophthalmopathy tested prospective prediction of ophthalmopathy. For training and testing, the roughly 93 patients in the discovery cohort were randomly divided in a 7:3 ratio. The study also compared thyroid tissue and blood T-cell repertoires from roughly 6 Graves' hyperthyroidism patients. Following sampling, methimazole starting at 30 mg daily was given to hyperthyroidism patients, and high-dose intravenous methylprednisolone was given to ophthalmopathy patients. The paper describes TCR Vbeta CDR3 sequencing of 120 to 150 peripheral blood samples, made up of under 50 ophthalmopathy patients, some 80 hyperthyroidism patients and about 17 progressor patients.

TCR beta CDR3 regions were amplified from RNA transcripts. The first round of RT-PCR for the TCR CDR3 was performed with the HTBI primer set and the Qiagen OneStep RT-PCR kit. The libraries were constructed in a second round of multiplex PCR and then size-selected and purified. The libraries were sequenced on an Illumina HiSeq2000 using paired-end 100 bp reads. The study's own analysis went as follows. SOAPnuke was used to process the raw data, throwing out any read that contained adapters or uncalled bases, had a mean Phred below 15, or lacked an exact constant-primer or identifier match. High-quality paired reads were merged using COPE v1.2.5, and each unique nucleotide sequence was defined as a clonotype. MiTCR v1.1 was used to align clonotypes to the IMGT TRBV, TRBD and TRBJ reference segments. Analysis was restricted to V-J combinations with a frequency above 0.0001, which covered roughly 99% of repertoires. The TCS score was defined as F50 (clonal expansion) divided by E x V (chaos), with BLOSUM62-based TCRdist calculated between CDR3 peptides within each V-J. Welch's t-statistics and random forest reduced around 520 V-J features to 10 to 15, which were used in a naive Bayes classifier (R e1071). The Morisita-Horn index was used to measure how similar the thyroid and blood repertoires were. Starting from the raw public reads, TCRdb applied fastp trimming at Q25, assembled clones with MiXCR and retained in-frame beta chains. Rows with a matching CDR3 protein are joined into one entry that keeps the most common DNA and genes. The V and J calls, along with clone size, are taken from TCRdb and not from the paper's own processing. In all, the sample holds about 540,000 distinct CDR3 sequences, and just over 45% of those were seen once. Of the sample, around 7.7% falls within the top ten clones.

This clonotype has a count of ten or more. Its antigen is currently not known. Base qualities are not recorded, but no much larger clone differs from it by a single base. The CDR3 runs 14 residues from the cysteine to the phenylalanine. Only the CDR3 part of the read is kept: 42 bases, read in frame from the first base. V gives up 4 bases and J gives up 5 bases, and the segment between their germline ends measures 12 bases. Graves' hyperthyroidism was defined as stable when no progression to ophthalmopathy occurred over 18 months of follow-up. The hyperthyroidism patients were between 18 and 65 years old and newly diagnosed, with a disease duration of less than 2 months. Any patient with an uncontrolled infection, another autoimmune disease, pregnancy or lactation was excluded. Diagnoses were established on the basis of clinical symptoms, serum thyroxine and TRAb, thyroid ultrasound, and orbital computed tomography. Total RNA was extracted using Trizol reagent, and RNA quality was assessed on an Agilent 2100 Bioanalyzer.

Study-wide conclusions, independent of this receptor: Ophthalmopathy was separated from stable hyperthyroidism by a 13 V-J signature model, with around 90% sensitivity and 81% to 82% specificity obtained in cross-validation and 80%/75% obtained in testing. Most expanded thyroid clonotypes (frequency above 0.001) were also detected in blood, suggesting blood repertoires may reflect thyroid immune responses. In validation, progression to ophthalmopathy was predicted by the model with approximately 67% sensitivity and just over 72% specificity, a median of 6.5 months before onset. Sample size was not statistically predetermined, and blinding of investigators to group allocation was not performed.

The chain is encoded by TRBV12-3 or TRBV12-4 joined to TRBJ1-5; tentative D gene TRBD1, with 5 bases matching. What was sequenced was peripheral blood or thyroid tissue (not recorded which). This sequence originates from a woman aged 18-29 years with Graves' hyperthyroidism. The nucleotide sequence reads TGTGCCAGCAGTTCTGACAGCAGACATCAGCCCCAGCATTTT. This codes for CASSSDSRHQPQHF.